This TCR beta chain was sequenced during a study of spatial heterogeneity in lung cancer. The wider study: The study found that TCR transcript counts in tumor regions correlated strongly with a matched bulk RNA-seq T cell module score.

Each CDR3 protein gets one entry after TCRdb re-called the 5' RACE reads with MiXCR. The table has 15,000 to 20,000 distinct CDR3 sequences, 5.7% seen once. The CDR3 is 15 residues long. V lost 1 base and J 1 base, leaving 9 bases between the germline ends. Germline V gene data show CDR1 as SGHTA and CDR2 as FQGNSA. Time point meaning: sample taken at primary tumor resection. Samples were donated by 72 untreated early-stage non-small cell lung cancer patients. Sequencing of whole RNA from tumor, nontumor lung or frozen PBMC involved no sorting. Study-wide findings and caveats: How many expanded intratumoral alpha and beta TCRs were present tracked the tumor mutation count, which was a count of nonsynonymous mutations.

As to this clonotype: Its target is unknown.

The receptor comes from a female donor with early-stage non-small cell lung cancer. Specimen: lung tumor tissue, collected at surgery. This chain connects TRBV7-2 to TRBJ2-3, with D uncertain. The CDR3 region is CASSLGAGGTDTQYF. The CDR3 DNA reads TGTGCCAGCAGCTTAGGGGCAGGTGGCACAGATACGCAGTATTTT.